The rows below give T cell receptor beta chains drawn from one sample of a study of T cell clonotyping in hematopoietic cell transplantation. This table comes from immunoSEQ multiplex PCR, and its TCRdb copy is limited to in-frame clones, with some not included. The table lists 25,000 to 30,000 clones, approximately 94% of them singletons. The source was peripheral blood mononuclear cells, collected before stem cell transplant. Receptors originate from a man in his fifties with acute myeloid leukemia. Some clones in this sample may be carry-over from other donors' samples. Both conserved end residues are part of each CDR3. D genes are given only for firm matches. Not every row has a clone size; where given, it reads once, few, many or a size class.

clone_size d_call j_call v_call cdr3_nt cdr3_aa
- TRBD1 TRBJ1-6 TRBV5-5 TGTGCCAGCAGCCCGGGGGACAGGTCGACGAATTCACCCCTCCACTTT CASSPGDRSTNSPLHF
- - TRBJ2-7 TRBV2 TGTGCCAGCACCTTACTCATCGGGACTGTCACCTACGAGCAGTACTTC CASTLLIGTVTYEQYF
- - TRBJ1-5 TRBV19 TGTGCCAGTAGTATTATGACAGGTAATCAGCCCCAGCATTTT CASSIMTGNQPQHF
- - TRBJ2-1 TRBV27 TGTGCCAGCAGTATTTTGAGGGGTGAGCAGTTCTTC CASSILRGEQFF
once TRBD1 TRBJ2-2 TRBV14 TGTGCCAGCAGCCTTCCCGGGACAGTCACCGGGGAGCTGTTTTTT CASSLPGTVTGELFF
- TRBD1 TRBJ1-1 TRBV2 TGTGCCAGCAGGCGACAGGGGGGGGAGGACACTGAAGCTTTCTTT CASRRQGGEDTEAFF
once - TRBJ2-2 TRBV9 TGTGCCAGCAGCGCCACCCACCTTAGGCTGTTTTTT CASSATHLRLFF
- - TRBJ1-1 TRBV4-1 TGCGCCAGCAGATTAGGATCCGGGGCTTTCTTT CASRLGSGAFF
- - TRBJ1-5 TRBV19 TGTGCCAGTAGTATCGGGTTATATAGCAATCAGCCCCAGCATTTT CASSIGLYSNQPQHF
- - TRBJ2-5 TRBV5-1 TGCGCCAGCAGCTTCGGGGGGCGCGGAGAGACCCAGTACTTC CASSFGGRGETQYF
- - TRBJ1-4 TRBV7-9 TGTGCCATACACCCCGGGACGGCTCCGGATGGTGAAAAACTGTTTTTT CAIHPGTAPDGEKLFF
- - TRBJ2-2 TRBV18 TGTGCCAGCTCACCCCCCAGCACCGGGGAGCTGTTTTTT CASSPPSTGELFF
- - TRBJ2-6 TRBV2 TGTGCCAGCAACTCTGGGGCCAACGTCCTGACTTTC CASNSGANVLTF
- - TRBJ1-4 TRBV10-3 TGTGCCACCGAACAGGGTCTGAATGAAAAACTGTTTTTT CATEQGLNEKLFF
- - TRBJ1-2 TRBV6-5 TGTGCCACGACAGGACCCTATGGCTACACCTTC CATTGPYGYTF
- - TRBJ1-2 TRBV6-6 TGTGCCAGCAGTTCCAGGGCCTATGGCTACACCTTC CASSSRAYGYTF
once TRBD1 TRBJ1-4 TRBV2 TGTGCCAGCAGTCCCCAGGGGGCAGGGGAAAAACTGTTTTTT CASSPQGAGEKLFF
- TRBD1 TRBJ1-5 TRBV6-5 TGTGCCAGCAGCCCGACAGGGGGCGTTCAGCCCCAGCATTTT CASSPTGGVQPQHF
few TRBD1 TRBJ2-7 TRBV4-3 TGCGCCAGCAGCCAAGGTTTCGGGGACAGGGGGGTTTCCTACGAGCAGTACTTC CASSQGFGDRGVSYEQYF
- - TRBJ2-7 TRBV5-6 TGTGCCAGCAGCCGGGGACACCGGTCCTACGAGCAGTACTTC CASSRGHRSYEQYF
- TRBD1 TRBJ1-1 TRBV28 TGTGCCATCGGGACAGGGGACATGAACACTGAAGCTTTCTTT CAIGTGDMNTEAFF
- - TRBJ1-6 TRBV5-4 TGTGCCAGCAGCTTGGACAGTGAATCACCCCTCCACTTT CASSLDSESPLHF
- - TRBJ1-1 TRBV30 TGTGCCTGGAGTGGTAGAGTGAACACTGAAGCTTTCTTT CAWSGRVNTEAFF
once - TRBJ2-1 TRBV5-4 TGTGCCAGCACCCTTGGGAACAGGGCTTTCTACAATGAGCAGTTCTTC CASTLGNRAFYNEQFF
few TRBD1 TRBJ2-2 TRBV14 TGTGCCAGCAGCCAATTATGGACAGGGGTTGACGGGGAGCTGTTTTTT CASSQLWTGVDGELFF
- - TRBJ2-7 TRBV11-2 TGTGCCAGCAGCTTGGGACGGAACTACGAGCAGTACTTC CASSLGRNYEQYF
- TRBD2 TRBJ2-2 TRBV5-1 TGCGCCAGCAGCTTGGCCTTACGAGGACTAGCGGGAGTGGGTAGCGCCGGGGAGCTGTTTTTT CASSLALRGLAGVGSAGELFF
- TRBD1 TRBJ1-1 TRBV9 TGTGCCAGCAGTACAGGGGGCCTTGAAGCTTTCTTT CASSTGGLEAFF
- - TRBJ2-7 TRBV9 TGTGCCAGCAGCCCCCGGGACGCCTCCTACGAGCAGTACTTC CASSPRDASYEQYF
- TRBD1 TRBJ2-7 TRBV5-4 TGTGCCAGCAGCTTATCGAGAGGGGGCGCGGCCTACGAGCAGTACTTC CASSLSRGGAAYEQYF
once - TRBJ2-3 TRBV28 TGTGCCAGCAGTTCCGGGACTGTCACAGATACGCAGTATTTT CASSSGTVTDTQYF